These 2 T cell receptor beta chains share one sample of origin, sequenced in a study of T cell responses to AZD1222 COVID-19 vaccine. The assay was immunoSEQ multiplex PCR, and TCRdb's table has in-frame clones only and misses some. The sample holds about 150,000 clones, 90% seen once. This specimen was peripheral blood, taken on day 0 of AZD1222 vaccination. The origin of the receptors is an adult in good health.

V gene TRBV6-2 or TRBV6-3 combines with J gene TRBJ2-2; 7 bases align to TRBD2. The CDR3 is made up of 15 amino acids. V was clipped by 2 bases and J by 4 bases; unmatched bases: 4. Looked up from germline, CDR1 is MNHEY and CDR2 is SVGEGT. CDR3 in DNA: TGTGCCAGCAGTTACGAGCGGGACTCCACCGGGGAGCTGTTTTTT. Its protein is CASSYERDSTGELFF.

CDR3 in DNA: TGTGCCAGCAGCCCCGGGCGGGTTAGCTCCTACGAGCAGTACTTC. Protein product: CASSPGRVSSYEQYF. The J gene is TRBJ2-7, the V gene TRBV7-2, with a tentative D call TRBD2 (5 bases). Germline CDR1 is SGHTA and CDR2 is FQGNSA. V was shortened by 5 bases and J by 0 bases, with 14 bases between the two germline ends. The CDR3 covers 15 residues.